This entry features one TCR beta chain sequence. Losses at the gene ends were 5 bases for V and 3 bases for J; bases not matched to a gene: 2. The length of the CDR3 is 15 residues. Per germline, CDR1 SEHNR and CDR2 FQNEAQ (reference sequence). The data originate from a study of shared clonotypes between healthy human individuals. The authors ran unsorted PBMC replicate PCRs on about 300 ng DNA, 32,000 or so T cell genomes. What was sequenced on ten immunoSEQ deep assay plates was unsorted PBMC DNA. Sequencing was performed with immunoSEQ multiplex PCR; in TCRdb, only in-frame clones are kept and a portion is missing. The sample lists about half a million clones, around 73% occurring once. HIV-negative, healthy adults without recent acute infections or vaccinations were the donors. Everyone who donated was a Caucasian adult who lived in Nashville, Tennessee.

The source material was PBMCs. This chain joins TRBV7-9 and TRBJ2-2; 11 nucleotides line up with TRBD1. This sequence was found in a middle-aged woman in good health. Some clones in this sample may be carry-over from other donors' samples. Here the CDR3 DNA reads TGTGCCAGCAGCCCGGGACAGGGGGACACCGGGGAGCTGTTTTTT. It translates to CASSPGQGDTGELFF.